This T cell receptor (beta chain) comes out of a study of blood T cells in healthy people across ages. This CDR3 spans 11 amino acids. Germline CDR1 and CDR2: DFQATT and SNEGSKA (reference sequence). A second PCR, run for roughly 7 to 11 cycles, used a sample-barcoded 5' primer plus a J-beta primer mix. TCRdb fed the 5' RACE reads into MiXCR, producing one record per CDR3 protein. This table has 590,000 or so distinct CDR3 sequences, about 30% appearing once. The V gene is TRBV20-1, the J gene TRBJ2-7; D unresolved. TRBJ2-5 explains the end of the DNA better; the J call may be wrong. The origin of this receptor is a woman at least 80 years old in good health. Sequencing was done on a sample of blood. CDR3 nucleotides: TGCAGTGCTAGCCTGGGGATGACCCAGTACTTC. This encodes CSASLGMTQYF.